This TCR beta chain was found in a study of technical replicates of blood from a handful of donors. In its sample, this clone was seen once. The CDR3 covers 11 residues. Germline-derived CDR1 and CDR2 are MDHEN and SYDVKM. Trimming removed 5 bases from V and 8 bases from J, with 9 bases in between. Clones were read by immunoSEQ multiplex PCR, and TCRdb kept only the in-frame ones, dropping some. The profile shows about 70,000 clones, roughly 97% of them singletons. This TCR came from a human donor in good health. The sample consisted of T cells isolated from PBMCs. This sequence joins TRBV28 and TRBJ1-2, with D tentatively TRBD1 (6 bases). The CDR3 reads CASSTTGGYTF. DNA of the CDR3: TGTGCCAGCAGTACTACAGGGGGCTACACCTTC.